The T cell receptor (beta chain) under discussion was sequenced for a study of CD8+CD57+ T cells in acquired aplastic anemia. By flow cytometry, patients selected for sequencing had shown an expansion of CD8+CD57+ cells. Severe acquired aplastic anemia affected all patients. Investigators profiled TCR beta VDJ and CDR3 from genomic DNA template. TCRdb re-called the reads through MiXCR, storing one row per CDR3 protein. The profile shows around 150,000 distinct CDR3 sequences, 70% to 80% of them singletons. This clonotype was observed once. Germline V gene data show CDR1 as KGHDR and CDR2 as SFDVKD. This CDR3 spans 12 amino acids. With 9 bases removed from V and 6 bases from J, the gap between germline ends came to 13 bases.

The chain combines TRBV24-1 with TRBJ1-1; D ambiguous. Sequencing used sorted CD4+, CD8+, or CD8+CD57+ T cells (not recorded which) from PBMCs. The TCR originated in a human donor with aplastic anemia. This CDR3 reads CATSGGSPEAFF. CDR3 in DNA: TGTGCCACCTCCGGAGGTAGCCCTGAAGCTTTCTTT.